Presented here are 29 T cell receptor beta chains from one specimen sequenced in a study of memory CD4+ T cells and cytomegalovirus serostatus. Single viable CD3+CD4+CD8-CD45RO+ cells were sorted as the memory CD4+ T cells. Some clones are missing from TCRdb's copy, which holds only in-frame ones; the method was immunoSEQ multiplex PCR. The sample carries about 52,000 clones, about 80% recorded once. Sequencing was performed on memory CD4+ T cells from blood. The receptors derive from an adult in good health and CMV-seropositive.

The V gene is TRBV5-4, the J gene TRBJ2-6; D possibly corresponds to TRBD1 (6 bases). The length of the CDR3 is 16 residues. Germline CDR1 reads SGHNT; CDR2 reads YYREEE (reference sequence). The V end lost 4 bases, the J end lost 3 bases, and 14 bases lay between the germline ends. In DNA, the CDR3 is TGTGCCAGCAGCCCGCCAGGGGCGGGTGGGGCCAACGTCCTGACTTTC. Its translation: CASSPPGAGGANVLTF.

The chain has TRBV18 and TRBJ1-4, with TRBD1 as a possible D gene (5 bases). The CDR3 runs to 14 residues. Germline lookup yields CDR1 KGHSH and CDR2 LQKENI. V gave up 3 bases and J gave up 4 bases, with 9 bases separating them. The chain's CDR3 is CASSPGRNNEKLFF. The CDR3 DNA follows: TGTGCCAGCTCACCGGGACGGAATAATGAAAAACTGTTTTTT.

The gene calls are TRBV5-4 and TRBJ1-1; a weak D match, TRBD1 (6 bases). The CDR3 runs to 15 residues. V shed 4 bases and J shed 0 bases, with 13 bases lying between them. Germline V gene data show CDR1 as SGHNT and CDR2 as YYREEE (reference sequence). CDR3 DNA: TGTGCCAGCAGCAAAGGGGGGACGGTGAACACTGAAGCTTTCTTT. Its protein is CASSKGGTVNTEAFF.

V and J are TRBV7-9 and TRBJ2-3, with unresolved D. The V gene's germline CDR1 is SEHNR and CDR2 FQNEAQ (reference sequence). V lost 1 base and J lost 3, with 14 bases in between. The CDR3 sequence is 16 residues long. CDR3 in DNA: TGTGCCAGCAGCTTAGTAGACCGAGACCTAACAGATACGCAGTATTTT. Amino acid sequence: CASSLVDRDLTDTQYF.

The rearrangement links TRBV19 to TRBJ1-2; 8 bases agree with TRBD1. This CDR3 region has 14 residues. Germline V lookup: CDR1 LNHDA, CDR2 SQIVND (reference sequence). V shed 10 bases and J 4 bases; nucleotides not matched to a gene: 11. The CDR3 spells CATSGQVLSYGYTF. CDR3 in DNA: TGTGCCACCTCGGGACAGGTTTTATCCTATGGCTACACCTTC.

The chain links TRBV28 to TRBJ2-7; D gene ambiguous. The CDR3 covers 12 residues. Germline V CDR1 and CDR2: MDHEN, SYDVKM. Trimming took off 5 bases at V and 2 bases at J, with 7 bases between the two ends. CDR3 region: CASSLGAYEQYF. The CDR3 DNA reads TGTGCCAGCAGTCTGGGCGCCTACGAGCAGTACTTC.

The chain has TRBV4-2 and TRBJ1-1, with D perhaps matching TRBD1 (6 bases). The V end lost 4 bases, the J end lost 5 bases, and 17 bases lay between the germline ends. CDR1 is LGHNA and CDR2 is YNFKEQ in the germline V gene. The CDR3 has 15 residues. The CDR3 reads CASSPTQGGPTEAFF. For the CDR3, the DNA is TGTGCCAGCAGCCCTACACAGGGAGGTCCAACTGAAGCTTTCTTT.

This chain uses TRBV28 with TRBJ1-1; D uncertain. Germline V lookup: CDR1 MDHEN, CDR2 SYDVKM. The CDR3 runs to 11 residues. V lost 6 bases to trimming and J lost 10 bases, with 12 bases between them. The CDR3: CASSTKWVAFF. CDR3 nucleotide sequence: TGTGCCAGCAGCACCAAGTGGGTAGCTTTCTTT.

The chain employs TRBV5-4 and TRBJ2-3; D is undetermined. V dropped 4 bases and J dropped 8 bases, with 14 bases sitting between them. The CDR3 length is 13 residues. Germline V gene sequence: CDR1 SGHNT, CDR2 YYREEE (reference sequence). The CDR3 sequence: CASSPDHQLTQYF. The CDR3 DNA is TGTGCCAGCAGCCCGGATCACCAGCTTACGCAGTATTTT.

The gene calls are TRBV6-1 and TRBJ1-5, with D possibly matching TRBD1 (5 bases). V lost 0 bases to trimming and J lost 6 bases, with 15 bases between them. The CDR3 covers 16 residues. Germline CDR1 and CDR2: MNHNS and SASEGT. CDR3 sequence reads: CASSEAGRASGQPQHF. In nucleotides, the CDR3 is TGTGCCAGCAGTGAAGCTGGCAGGGCGTCGGGTCAGCCCCAGCATTTT.

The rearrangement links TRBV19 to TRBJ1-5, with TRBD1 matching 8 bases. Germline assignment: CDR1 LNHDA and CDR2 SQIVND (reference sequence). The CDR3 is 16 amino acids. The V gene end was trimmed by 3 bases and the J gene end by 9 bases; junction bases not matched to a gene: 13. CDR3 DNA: TGTGCCAGTAGTATGAGACAGGGGACACTACCTGGGCCCCAGCATTTT. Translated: CASSMRQGTLPGPQHF.

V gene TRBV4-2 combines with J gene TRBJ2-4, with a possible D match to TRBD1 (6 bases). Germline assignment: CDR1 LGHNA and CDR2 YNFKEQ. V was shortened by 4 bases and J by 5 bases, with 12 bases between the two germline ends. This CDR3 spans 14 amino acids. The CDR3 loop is CASSRRTAQNIQYF. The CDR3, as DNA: TGTGCCAGCAGCCGACGGACAGCGCAAAACATTCAGTACTTC.

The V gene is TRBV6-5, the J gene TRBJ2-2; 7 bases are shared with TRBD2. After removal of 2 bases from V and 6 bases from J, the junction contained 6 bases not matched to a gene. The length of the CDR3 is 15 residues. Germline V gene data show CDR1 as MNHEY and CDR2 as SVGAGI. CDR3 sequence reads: CASSYVGGRAGELFF. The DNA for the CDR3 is TGTGCCAGCAGTTACGTCGGAGGGAGGGCCGGGGAGCTGTTTTTT.

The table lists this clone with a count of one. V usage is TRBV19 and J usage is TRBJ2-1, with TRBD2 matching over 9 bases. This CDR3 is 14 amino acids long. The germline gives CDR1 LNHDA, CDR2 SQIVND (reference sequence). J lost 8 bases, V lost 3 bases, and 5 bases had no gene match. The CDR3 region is CASSILAGRDEQFF. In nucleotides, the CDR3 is TGTGCCAGTAGTATCCTAGCGGGAAGGGATGAGCAGTTCTTC.

The DNA of the CDR3 is TGCGCCAGCAGCTTGGGCGCGGGGTCCAGATCAGATACGCAGTATTTT. This gives the protein CASSLGAGSRSDTQYF. This sequence joins TRBV5-1 and TRBJ2-3, with D possibly TRBD2 on 6 matching bases. The germline V and J ends were trimmed by 0 bases and 4 bases, with 15 bases remaining between them. The CDR3 covers 16 residues. From germline, CDR1 is SGHRS and CDR2 YFSETQ.

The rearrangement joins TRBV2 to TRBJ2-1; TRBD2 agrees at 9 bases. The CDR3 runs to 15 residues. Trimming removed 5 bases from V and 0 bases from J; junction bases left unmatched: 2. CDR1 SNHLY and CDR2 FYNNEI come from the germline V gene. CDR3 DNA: TGTGCCAGCAGTCTTAGCGGGAGCTCCTACAATGAGCAGTTCTTC. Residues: CASSLSGSSYNEQFF.

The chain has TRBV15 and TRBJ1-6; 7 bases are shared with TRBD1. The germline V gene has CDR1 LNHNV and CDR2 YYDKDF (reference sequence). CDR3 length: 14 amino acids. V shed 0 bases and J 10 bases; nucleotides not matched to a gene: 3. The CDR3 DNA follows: TGTGCCACCAGCAGAGATACAGGGGAATCACCCCTCCACTTT. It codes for CATSRDTGESPLHF.

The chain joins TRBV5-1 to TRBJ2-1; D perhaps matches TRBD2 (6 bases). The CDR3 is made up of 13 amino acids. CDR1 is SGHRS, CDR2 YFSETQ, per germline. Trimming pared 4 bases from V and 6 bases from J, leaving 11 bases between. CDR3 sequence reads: CASSPRDFNEQFF. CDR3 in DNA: TGCGCCAGCAGCCCCCGGGACTTCAATGAGCAGTTCTTC.

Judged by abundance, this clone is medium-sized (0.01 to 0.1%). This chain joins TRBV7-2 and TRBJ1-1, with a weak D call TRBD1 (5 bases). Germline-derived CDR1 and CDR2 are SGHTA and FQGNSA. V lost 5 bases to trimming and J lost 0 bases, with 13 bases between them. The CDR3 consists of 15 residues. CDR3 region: CASSPGPNLNTEAFF. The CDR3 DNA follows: TGTGCCAGCAGCCCAGGGCCGAATTTGAACACTGAAGCTTTCTTT.

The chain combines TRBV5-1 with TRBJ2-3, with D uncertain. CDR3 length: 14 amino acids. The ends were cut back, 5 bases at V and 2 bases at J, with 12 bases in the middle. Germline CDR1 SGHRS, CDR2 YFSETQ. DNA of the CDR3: TGCGCCAGCAGGTCGGAGCGCCTCACAGATACGCAGTATTTT. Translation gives CASRSERLTDTQYF. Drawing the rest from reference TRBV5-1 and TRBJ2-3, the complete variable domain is KAGVTQTPRYLIKTRGQQVTLSCSPISGHRSVSWYQQTPGQGLQFLFEYFSETQRNKGNFPGRFSGRQFSNSRSEMNVSTLELGDSALYLCASRSERLTDTQYFGPGTRLTVL.

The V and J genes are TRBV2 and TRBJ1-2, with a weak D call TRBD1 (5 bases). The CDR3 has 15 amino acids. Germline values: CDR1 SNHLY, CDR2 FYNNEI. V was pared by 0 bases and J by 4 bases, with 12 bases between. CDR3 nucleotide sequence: TGTGCCAGCAGTGAAGCCTTAAGGGGCTTCTATGGCTACACCTTC. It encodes CASSEALRGFYGYTF.

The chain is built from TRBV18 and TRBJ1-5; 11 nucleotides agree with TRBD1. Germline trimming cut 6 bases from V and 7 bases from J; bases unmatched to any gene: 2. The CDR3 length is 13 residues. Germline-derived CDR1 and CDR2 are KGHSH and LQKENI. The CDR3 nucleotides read TGTGCCAGCTCCAGGACAGGGGGCCAGCCCCAGCATTTT. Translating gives CASSRTGGQPQHF.

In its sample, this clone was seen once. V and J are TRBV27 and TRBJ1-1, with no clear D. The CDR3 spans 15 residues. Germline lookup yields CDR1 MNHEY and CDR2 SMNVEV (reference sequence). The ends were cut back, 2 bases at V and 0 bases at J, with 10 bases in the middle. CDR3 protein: CASSLSSGLNTEAFF. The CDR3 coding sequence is TGTGCCAGCAGTTTAAGTTCCGGTCTGAACACTGAAGCTTTCTTT.

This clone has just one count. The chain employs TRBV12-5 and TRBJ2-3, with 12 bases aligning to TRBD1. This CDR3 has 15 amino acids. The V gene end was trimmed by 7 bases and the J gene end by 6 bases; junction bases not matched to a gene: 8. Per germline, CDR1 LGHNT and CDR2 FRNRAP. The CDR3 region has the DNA TGTGCTAGTGCCTGGGGACAGGGGGCTTCCGATACGCAGTATTTT. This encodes CASAWGQGASDTQYF.

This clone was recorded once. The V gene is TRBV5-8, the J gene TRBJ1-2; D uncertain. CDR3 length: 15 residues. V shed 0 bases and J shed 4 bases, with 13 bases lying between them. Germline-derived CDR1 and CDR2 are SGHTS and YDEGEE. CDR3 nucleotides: TGTGCCAGCAGCTTGGCCTCAGGCACCAGCTATGGCTACACCTTC. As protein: CASSLASGTSYGYTF. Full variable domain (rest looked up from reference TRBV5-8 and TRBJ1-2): EAGVTQSPTHLIKTRGQQATLRCSPISGHTSVYWYQQALGLGLQFLLWYDEGEERNRGNFPPRFSGRQFPNYSSELNVNALELEDSALYLCASSLASGTSYGYTFGSGTRLTVV.

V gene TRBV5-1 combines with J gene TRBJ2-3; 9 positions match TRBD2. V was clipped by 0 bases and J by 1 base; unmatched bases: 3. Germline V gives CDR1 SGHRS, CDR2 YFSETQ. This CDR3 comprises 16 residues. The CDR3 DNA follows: TGCGCCAGCAGCTTGGCCCCTAGCGGGGGCACAGATACGCAGTATTTT. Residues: CASSLAPSGGTDTQYF.

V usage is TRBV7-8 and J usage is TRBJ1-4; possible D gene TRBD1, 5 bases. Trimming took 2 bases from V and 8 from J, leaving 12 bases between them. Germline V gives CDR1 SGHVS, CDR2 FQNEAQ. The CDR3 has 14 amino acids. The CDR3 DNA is TGTGCCAGCAGCTTATTCGGGGGAGGGGAAAAACTGTTTTTT. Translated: CASSLFGGGEKLFF.

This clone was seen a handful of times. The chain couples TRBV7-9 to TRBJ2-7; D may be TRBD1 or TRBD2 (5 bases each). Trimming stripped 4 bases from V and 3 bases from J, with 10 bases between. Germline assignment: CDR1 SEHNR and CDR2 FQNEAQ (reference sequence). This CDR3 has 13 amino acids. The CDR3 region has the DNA TGTGCCAGCAGCTGGGGACGAGACTACGAGCAGTACTTC. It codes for CASSWGRDYEQYF.

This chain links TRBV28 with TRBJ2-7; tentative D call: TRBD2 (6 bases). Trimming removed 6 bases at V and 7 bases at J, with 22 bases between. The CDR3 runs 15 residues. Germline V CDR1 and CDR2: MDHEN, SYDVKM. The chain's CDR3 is CASRYGGGVAREQYF. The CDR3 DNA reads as TGTGCCAGCAGATACGGGGGAGGCGTAGCCCGGGAGCAGTACTTC.